One and the same sample provided the 24 T cell receptor beta chains below, sequenced in a study of vaccination effects on CD4 cells after COVID-19. Profiling relied on immunoSEQ multiplex PCR, and the TCRdb table lists in-frame clones only, not all of them. The sample consists of some 69,000 clones, around 69% of them appearing once. The culture ran for approximately 10 days before CD4+ T cells were isolated. Every participant took two doses of the BNT162b2 or mRNA-1273 vaccine. No antigen has been assigned to these receptors. The sequenced sample was CD4+ T cells from PBMCs cultured without peptide, obtained after COVID-19 vaccination. Receptors originate from a human donor who received a COVID-19 vaccine.

CDR3 nucleotides: TGTGCCACTAGTCTGGCCGATAACACCGGGGAGCTGTTTTTT. Translated: CATSLADNTGELFF. This chain joins TRBV24-1 and TRBJ2-2; D is undetermined. V lost 10 bases and J 2 bases, leaving 13 bases between the germline ends. The CDR3 sequence is 14 residues long. Germline CDR1 KGHDR, CDR2 SFDVKD.

The rearrangement links TRBV10-3 to TRBJ2-3; D is undetermined. CDR1 and CDR2 (germline): ENHRY, SYGVKD. The CDR3 length is 14 residues. V lost 6 bases and J lost 4, with 14 bases in between. CDR3: CAISLRLDPDTQYF. CDR3 DNA sequence: TGTGCCATCAGCCTCCGGCTAGACCCAGATACGCAGTATTTT.

This clone was seen more than once but under ten times. This sequence joins TRBV7-2 and TRBJ2-1, with 8 bases aligning to TRBD1. From germline, CDR1 is SGHTA and CDR2 FQGNSA. V was pared by 5 bases and J by 0 bases, with 6 bases of the junction left unmatched. This CDR3 region has 16 residues. The CDR3 DNA reads as TGTGCCAGCAGCCGGACAGGGCAAAACTCCTACAATGAGCAGTTCTTC. Its protein product is CASSRTGQNSYNEQFF.

The chain employs TRBV9 and TRBJ2-1; 7 nucleotides match TRBD2. CDR1 and CDR2 from the germline V gene are SGDLS and YYNGEE. The CDR3 sequence is 14 residues long. Germline trimming cut 3 bases from V and 4 bases from J; bases unmatched to any gene: 4. The CDR3 nucleotides read TGTGCCAGCAGCGCCCTCGGGGGGTACAATGAGCAGTTCTTC. It specifies CASSALGGYNEQFF.

The chain carries TRBV11-3 and TRBJ2-1; tentative D call: TRBD2 (6 bases). Germline-derived CDR1 and CDR2 are SGHNT and YENEEA. V lost 0 bases and J 5 bases, leaving 17 bases between the germline ends. CDR3 length: 17 amino acids. The CDR3 coding sequence is TGTGCCAGCAGCTTAGACCGGGACTCTTACCAACACAATGAGCAGTTCTTC. Protein product: CASSLDRDSYQHNEQFF. Variable domain in full (rest from reference TRBV11-3 and TRBJ2-1): EAGVVQSPRYKIIEKKQPVAFWCNPISGHNTLYWYLQNLGQGPELLIRYENEEAVDDSQLPKDRFSAERLKGVDSTLKIQPAELGDSAVYLCASSLDRDSYQHNEQFFGPGTRLTVL.

CDR3 coding DNA: TGTGCCAGCAGCCCTCGCCCAAGTACGGGGCCCGGCTACGAGCAGTACGTC. Translating it yields CASSPRPSTGPGYEQYV. The chain couples TRBV7-4 to TRBJ2-7, with D possibly being TRBD1 or TRBD2 (5 bases each). The length of the CDR3 is 17 residues. The V gene's germline CDR1 is SGHVT and CDR2 SQSDAQ. Trimming left V 5 bases short and J 3 bases short, with 23 bases between.

The chain couples TRBV27 to TRBJ1-2, with TRBD1 matching over 10 bases. Germline values: CDR1 MNHEY, CDR2 SMNVEV (reference sequence). Trimming at V came to 5 bases and at J to 3 bases, leaving 9 bases not matched to a gene. This CDR3 spans 16 amino acids. The CDR3 spells CASSTTGGRRDYGYTF. Written as DNA, the CDR3 is TGTGCCAGCAGTACGACAGGGGGCAGACGGGACTATGGCTACACCTTC.

The J gene is TRBJ2-7, the V gene TRBV18; a weak D match, TRBD1 (5 bases). CDR1 is KGHSH and CDR2 is LQKENI in the germline V gene. The CDR3 totals 13 residues. The germline V and J ends were trimmed by 3 bases and 6 bases, with 12 bases remaining between them. CDR3 DNA: TGTGCCAGCTCACCCAACAAGGGGTCCGAGCAGTACGTC. As protein: CASSPNKGSEQYV.

V gene TRBV15 combines with J gene TRBJ2-6; 9 nucleotides match TRBD2. The junction had 4 bases not matched to a gene; V was cut back by 1 base and J by 0 bases. The germline gives CDR1 LNHNV, CDR2 YYDKDF (reference sequence). The CDR3 is 18 residues long. The CDR3 DNA reads as TGTGCCACCAGCAGAGCGGCGGGGGGGTTCTCTGGGGCCAACGTCCTGACTTTC. It codes for CATSRAAGGFSGANVLTF.

In DNA form, the CDR3 reads TGTGCCAGCAGTGAGCGTCTAGCGGGAACCACCGGGGAGCTGTTTTTT. It encodes CASSERLAGTTGELFF. This chain connects TRBV6-1 to TRBJ2-2, with 9 nucleotides matching TRBD2. V shed 3 bases and J 4 bases; nucleotides not matched to a gene: 6. The CDR3 sequence is 16 residues long. CDR1 is MNHNS, CDR2 SASEGT, per germline.

This rearrangement joins TRBV10-2 to TRBJ2-1, with D tentatively TRBD1 or TRBD2 (5 bases each). The CDR3 has 15 residues. Germline V lookup: CDR1 WSHSY, CDR2 SAAADI. The ends were cut back, 7 bases at V and 1 base at J, with 14 bases in the middle. The CDR3 coding sequence is TGCGCCAGCACAAGGAACGGGGCTTCCTACAATGAGCAGTTCTTC. Protein sequence: CASTRNGASYNEQFF.

The chain links TRBV7-8 to TRBJ1-6; a possible D gene is TRBD1 (6 bases). The CDR3 is made up of 15 amino acids. CDR1 and CDR2 from the germline V gene are SGHVS and FQNEAQ. Trimming pared 1 base from V and 5 bases from J, leaving 9 bases between. The CDR3 DNA reads as TGTGCCAGCAGCTTAGAACAGGGCAATAATTCACCCCTCCACTTT. Protein product: CASSLEQGNNSPLHF.

Only a few counts were recorded for this clone. V is TRBV2 and J is TRBJ1-1; D ambiguous. Germline V gene sequence: CDR1 SNHLY, CDR2 FYNNEI. V was clipped by 4 bases and J by 0 bases, with 9 bases between them. This CDR3 has 14 amino acids. The chain's CDR3 is CASSGPGMNTEAFF. The DNA for the CDR3 is TGTGCCAGCAGTGGTCCGGGCATGAACACTGAAGCTTTCTTT.

This clone was seen just once. The V gene is TRBV29-1, the J gene TRBJ1-1; TRBD1 agrees at 7 bases. The V segment lost 7 bases and the J segment 2 bases; nucleotides outside the gene matches: 13. Germline CDR1 SQVTM, CDR2 ANQGSEA. The CDR3 is made up of 15 amino acids. The CDR3 coding sequence is TGCAGCGCCTTGGCCGGGACAGTTATAAACACTGAAGCTTTCTTT. It is translated as CSALAGTVINTEAFF.

This clone was detected only a few times. The CDR3 protein is CASSSGLAPGTGELFF. The CDR3 coding sequence is TGTGCCAGCAGCTCTGGACTGGCCCCAGGAACCGGGGAGCTGTTTTTT. The chain joins TRBV7-9 to TRBJ2-2; D is possibly TRBD2 (5 bases). The CDR3 spans 16 residues. Germline V CDR1 and CDR2: SEHNR, FQNEAQ (reference sequence). V lost 4 bases, J lost 5 bases, and 17 bases lay in between.

This chain joins TRBV7-3 and TRBJ2-3; D remains unclear. The CDR3 contains 12 residues. Trimming cost V 6 bases and J 3 bases, with 7 bases left between them. Per the germline V gene, CDR1 is SGHTA and CDR2 is FQGTGA. CDR3 coding DNA: TGTGCCAGCAGTTTGGGGACAGATACGCAGTATTTT. Its translation is CASSLGTDTQYF.

V is TRBV10-2 and J is TRBJ1-6; TRBD1 might be the D (5 bases). This CDR3 region has 12 residues. In germline, CDR1 is WSHSY, CDR2 SAAADI. V dropped 6 bases and J dropped 10 bases, with 10 bases sitting between them. The CDR3: CASRAGGSPLHF. CDR3 coding DNA: TGCGCCAGCAGGGCGGGGGGATCACCCCTCCACTTT.

Remarks on this clone: A read error may account for a junction end that differs from germline. The chain links TRBV5-6 to TRBJ1-4; a possible D gene is TRBD1 (6 bases). In germline, CDR1 is SGHDT, CDR2 YYEEEE. The CDR3 runs to 15 residues. CDR3 region: CASSLYGTTDEKLFF. In nucleotides, the CDR3 is TGTGCCAGCAGCTTGTACGGGACAACTGATGAAAAACTGTTTTTT.

J is TRBJ1-5 and V is TRBV18; D is undetermined. CDR1 and CDR2 from the germline V gene are KGHSH and LQKENI. This CDR3 has 14 amino acids. Trimming stripped 3 bases from V and 8 bases from J, with 14 bases between. DNA of the CDR3: TGTGCCAGCTCACCTGACCAGGTCGGTAAGCCCCAGCATTTT. This codes for CASSPDQVGKPQHF.

The chain uses TRBV5-6 and TRBJ1-3, with D hard to call. V was shortened by 4 bases and J by 0 bases, with 8 bases between the two germline ends. This CDR3 is 14 amino acids long. The V gene's germline CDR1 is SGHDT and CDR2 YYEEEE. In DNA form, the CDR3 reads TGTGCCAGCAGCGCGGGGTTCTCTGGAAACACCATATATTTT. Its protein is CASSAGFSGNTIYF.

The rearrangement links TRBV6-5 to TRBJ1-2; no clear D. CDR3 length: 14 amino acids. V was trimmed by 5 bases and J by 0 bases, leaving 10 bases between them. Germline CDR1 reads MNHEY; CDR2 reads SVGAGI. Here the CDR3 DNA reads TGTGCCAGCAGTAAGGCTTCAACTAACTATGGCTACACCTTC. Protein: CASSKASTNYGYTF.

The chain combines TRBV18 with TRBJ2-7; 7 nucleotides match TRBD2. The CDR3 is 14 amino acids. Germline V lookup: CDR1 KGHSH, CDR2 LQKENI. The trim removed 2 bases at V and 0 bases at J, leaving 1 base unmatched. DNA of the CDR3: TGTGCCAGCTCACCAGGCGGGAGCTCCTACGAGCAGTACGTC. Its translation: CASSPGGSSYEQYV.

The chain combines TRBV6-5 with TRBJ2-7; D is possibly TRBD1 or TRBD2 (5 bases each). V lost 8 bases, J lost 3 bases, and 20 bases lay in between. This CDR3 is 15 amino acids long. Germline V lookup: CDR1 MNHEY, CDR2 SVGAGI. CDR3 protein: CASRGPGRSYYEQYV. Here the CDR3 DNA reads TGTGCCAGCCGGGGACCGGGACGGTCATACTACGAGCAGTACGTC.

This clone appeared once. The chain joins TRBV28 to TRBJ1-1; perhaps TRBD1 as D (5 bases). From germline, CDR1 is MDHEN and CDR2 SYDVKM. Trimming took off 7 bases at V and 8 bases at J, with 14 bases between the two ends. There are 12 residues in the CDR3. The CDR3 nucleotides read TGTGCCAGCACCTACATCACAGGCGAAGCTTTCTTT. Translating gives CASTYITGEAFF.